These 8 T cell receptor beta chains came from one sample sequenced in a study of graft-versus-host responses after intestinal transplantation. Their cognate antigens are unknown. Generated by immunoSEQ multiplex PCR, the TCRdb table keeps only in-frame clones and is missing some. Of 90,000 to 150,000 clones listed, 85% to 95% are singletons. Sequenced material: unstimulated CD8+ T cells sorted from spleen or lymph node cells, taken before intestinal transplant. These receptors came from a human donor who received an intestinal transplant.

The chain links TRBV18 to TRBJ2-5; TRBD2 matches 13 bases. Gene TRBJ2-7 matches the end of the DNA better, so the J call may be wrong. The CDR3 spans 17 residues. CDR1 is KGHSH and CDR2 is LQKENI in the germline V gene. The CDR3 sequence: CASSPIETSGRRNEQYF. The DNA for the CDR3 is TGTGCCAGCTCACCAATCGAGACTAGCGGGAGGAGGAACGAGCAGTACTTC.

The V call is TRBV27, the J call TRBJ1-4; no clear D. The CDR3 contains 13 residues. Germline V gene lookup returns CDR1 MNHEY and CDR2 SMNVEV (reference sequence). V was shortened by 8 bases and J by 4 bases, with 11 bases between the two germline ends. For the CDR3, the DNA is TGTGCCAGCGGATTGCTTTTTAATGAAAAACTGTTTTTT. It yields the protein CASGLLFNEKLFF.

As to this clone: A read error may account for a junction end that differs from germline. The rearrangement joins TRBV19 to TRBJ2-1; 7 nucleotides line up with TRBD2. The CDR3 is 16 amino acids. Germline lookup yields CDR1 LNHDA and CDR2 SQIVND (reference sequence). CDR3 coding DNA: TGTGCCAGTAAAGGCTCTGCGGGAGCGGTCTACAGTGAGCAGTTCTTC. It is translated as CASKGSAGAVYSEQFF.

The CDR3: CASSLRTQNRKTYGYTF. The CDR3 DNA follows: TGCGCCAGCAGCTTGCGGACCCAGAACCGAAAGACCTATGGCTACACCTTC. The rearrangement links TRBV4-1 to TRBJ1-2, with D unresolved. The ends were cut back, 5 bases at V and 4 bases at J, with 23 bases in the middle. CDR3 length: 17 amino acids. Germline CDR1 reads MGHRA; CDR2 reads YSYEKL.

The chain is built from TRBV15 and TRBJ1-1, with D possibly TRBD1 on 6 matching bases. The CDR3 loop spans 16 amino acids. Trimming cost V 0 bases and J 1 base, with 12 bases left between them. CDR1 and CDR2 from the germline V gene are LNHNV and YYDKDF (reference sequence). This chain's CDR3 is CATSRDLATGNTEAFF. CDR3 DNA: TGTGCCACCAGCAGAGATTTGGCGACAGGGAACACTGAAGCTTTCTTT.

The CDR3 DNA sequence: TGTGCCAGCAGCTTGAGGGGAGGCGAGCAGTACTTC. It codes for CASSLRGGEQYF. V and J are TRBV5-4 and TRBJ2-7; D might be TRBD2 (6 bases). With 1 base removed from V and 6 bases from J, the gap between germline ends came to 8 bases. Germline CDR1 SGHNT, CDR2 YYREEE (reference sequence). The CDR3 covers 12 residues.

J is TRBJ2-1 and V is TRBV19; D might be TRBD1 (5 bases). Trimming took 5 bases from V and 4 from J, leaving 9 bases between them. Germline CDR1 and CDR2: LNHDA and SQIVND (reference sequence). CDR3 length equals 13 residues. The CDR3 DNA reads as TGTGCCAGTAGTTCCCCAGGGTACAATGAGCAGTTCTTC. It specifies CASSSPGYNEQFF.

To note about this clone: Other DNA sequences in this specimen translate into the identical CDR3. The chain links TRBV7-9 to TRBJ1-1; D is possibly TRBD1 (5 bases). The V and J ends lost 4 bases and 2 bases respectively, with 11 bases between them. The CDR3 extends over 14 amino acids. The germline V gene encodes CDR1 SEHNR and CDR2 FQNEAQ (reference sequence). DNA of the CDR3: TGTGCCAGCAGCTGGGGGACGGCTAACACTGAAGCTTTCTTT. Residues: CASSWGTANTEAFF.